Shown below are 18 T cell receptor beta chains from a single sample sequenced in a study of T cell responses to AZD1222 COVID-19 vaccine. Sequencing used immunoSEQ multiplex PCR; TCRdb keeps in-frame clones, though not all of them. The table shows about 70,000 clones, with roughly 87% occurring only once. The sequences come from peripheral blood, collected 28 days after the second AZD1222 dose. The receptors originated from an adult who received the AZD1222 COVID-19 vaccine.

The gene calls are TRBV25-1 and TRBJ1-1; D not resolved. Germline values: CDR1 MGHDK, CDR2 SYGVNS. The CDR3 is 13 residues long. Between the trimmed V and J ends, which lost 4 bases and 1 base, there was a span of 7 bases. The CDR3 loop is CASSGVGNTEAFF. The CDR3 DNA reads as TGTGCCAGCAGTGGGGTGGGGAACACTGAAGCTTTCTTT. The whole variable domain, filled in from reference TRBV25-1 and TRBJ1-1, reads EADIYQTPRYLVIGTGKKITLECSQTMGHDKMYWYQQDPGMELHLIHYSYGVNSTEKGDLSSESTVSRIRTEHFPLTLESARPSHTSQYLCASSGVGNTEAFFGQGTRLTVV.

The rearrangement joins TRBV9 to TRBJ1-3; 7 bases fit TRBD1. V lost 3 bases and J lost 0; bases outside the gene matches: 6. The CDR3 loop spans 16 amino acids. The germline gives CDR1 SGDLS, CDR2 YYNGEE. The CDR3 DNA reads as TGTGCCAGCAGCGGTAGGGGGACAGTCTCTGGAAACACCATATATTTT. It is translated as CASSGRGTVSGNTIYF.

A remark on this clone: This sample also contains other DNA sequences that code for the same CDR3. The chain employs TRBV19 and TRBJ2-7; 11 bases align to TRBD2. Germline V CDR1 and CDR2: LNHDA, SQIVND (reference sequence). This CDR3 spans 14 amino acids. Unmatched junction bases numbered 2, after V lost 3 bases and J lost 4 bases. The CDR3 loop reads CASSISGRAYEQYF. The CDR3 bases are TGTGCCAGTAGTATTAGCGGGAGGGCTTACGAGCAGTACTTC.

A few counts support this clone. The chain recombines TRBV11-1 with TRBJ1-1; D gene ambiguous. V was trimmed by 0 bases and J by 4 bases, leaving 6 bases between them. Germline V lookup: CDR1 SGHAT, CDR2 FQDESV (reference sequence). The CDR3 runs 13 residues. CDR3 sequence reads: CASSLATVTEAFF. The CDR3, as DNA: TGTGCCAGCAGCTTAGCGACGGTCACTGAAGCTTTCTTT.

This clone was seen a few times. V usage is TRBV5-1 and J usage is TRBJ2-7, with TRBD1 matching 7 bases. Trimming removed 0 bases from V and 3 bases from J; junction bases left unmatched: 3. CDR3 length equals 14 residues. Looked up from germline, CDR1 is SGHRS and CDR2 is YFSETQ. The CDR3 here is CASSLDRGDYEQYF. The CDR3 coding sequence is TGCGCCAGCAGCTTGGACAGGGGCGACTACGAGCAGTACTTC.

The V call is TRBV5-1, the J call TRBJ1-1; tentatively, D is TRBD1 (5 bases). The CDR3 runs to 15 residues. Germline CDR1 reads SGHRS; CDR2 reads YFSETQ. V lost 3 bases, J lost 5 bases, and 17 bases lay in between. The CDR3 loop is CASSSGQGVGTEAFF. In DNA form, the CDR3 reads TGCGCCAGCAGCTCCGGACAAGGGGTTGGGACTGAAGCTTTCTTT.

This sequence joins TRBV18 and TRBJ1-5; D might be TRBD1 (6 bases). Trimming removed 2 bases at V and 0 bases at J, with 17 bases between. Germline CDR1 and CDR2: KGHSH and LQKENI. CDR3 length: 18 residues. In nucleotides, the CDR3 is TGTGCCAGCTCACCAGTGGGACACGACCTCTATAGCAATCAGCCCCAGCATTTT. It codes for CASSPVGHDLYSNQPQHF.

The CDR3 DNA is TGTGCCAGCTCACTGTTAGACAGGGAAGGAGAGACCCAGTACTTC. This sequence encodes CASSLLDREGETQYF. The chain combines TRBV18 with TRBJ2-5; 7 nucleotides match TRBD1. The CDR3 runs 15 residues. Looked up from germline, CDR1 is KGHSH and CDR2 is LQKENI. V gave up 4 bases and J gave up 4 bases; unmatched junction bases: 9.

V is TRBV28 and J is TRBJ1-2; 12 positions match TRBD1. CDR1 is MDHEN, CDR2 SYDVKM, per germline. CDR3 length: 17 residues. V shed 6 bases, J shed 4 bases, and the junction held 12 bases outside the gene matches. The CDR3 coding sequence is TGTGCCAGCAGCACATATGGGACAGGGGGCTCGACCTATGGCTACACCTTC. Translating it yields CASSTYGTGGSTYGYTF.

This clone was counted a few times. V and J are TRBV25-1 and TRBJ1-3; 9 bases fit TRBD1. With 4 bases clipped from V and 2 bases from J, the junction kept 0 bases outside the gene matches. CDR1 is MGHDK, CDR2 SYGVNS, per germline. The CDR3 has 14 residues. CDR3 protein: CASSGQGAGNTIYF. CDR3 bases: TGTGCCAGCAGTGGACAGGGGGCTGGAAACACCATATATTTT.

The genes are TRBV18 and TRBJ1-2; D perhaps matches TRBD1 (5 bases). Germline V gives CDR1 KGHSH, CDR2 LQKENI. This CDR3 contains 14 residues. V lost 2 bases, J lost 8 bases, and 15 bases lay in between. The CDR3 protein is CASSPIGGARGYTF. Here the CDR3 DNA reads TGTGCCAGCTCACCAATTGGAGGGGCTCGGGGCTACACCTTC.

The V gene is TRBV5-1, the J gene TRBJ1-1, with D possibly being TRBD1 (6 bases). This CDR3 region has 14 residues. Germline loops: CDR1 SGHRS, CDR2 YFSETQ. Trimming cost V 3 bases and J 5 bases, with 14 bases left between them. CDR3 DNA sequence: TGCGCCAGCAGCTGGAACGGGGGCGGGACTGAAGCTTTCTTT. Translated, it gives CASSWNGGGTEAFF.

V and J are TRBV10-3 and TRBJ2-3; D remains ambiguous. The CDR3 loop spans 12 amino acids. Germline V CDR1 and CDR2: ENHRY, SYGVKD. V lost 5 bases and J 5 bases, leaving 8 bases between the germline ends. The CDR3 spells CAISRTKDTQYF. DNA for the CDR3: TGTGCCATCAGTCGGACGAAAGATACGCAGTATTTT.

V usage is TRBV4-1 and J usage is TRBJ1-2; possibly TRBD1 for D (5 bases). CDR1 is MGHRA and CDR2 is YSYEKL in the germline V gene. Trimming removed 4 bases from V and 0 bases from J, with 9 bases in between. The CDR3 extends over 14 amino acids. The CDR3 bases are TGCGCCAGCAGCCCTGACAGCTCTAACTATGGCTACACCTTC. It translates to CASSPDSSNYGYTF.

The J gene is TRBJ2-7, the V gene TRBV4-1; 10 nucleotides align to TRBD1. The length of the CDR3 is 17 residues. After removal of 2 bases from V and 6 bases from J, the junction contained 13 bases not matched to a gene. Germline V gene sequence: CDR1 MGHRA, CDR2 YSYEKL. The CDR3 region is CASSQSHSTGTGVEQYF. The CDR3 DNA reads as TGCGCCAGCAGCCAAAGCCATAGTACGGGGACAGGGGTCGAGCAGTACTTC.

This clone was seen a single time. This chain joins TRBV6-6 and TRBJ1-1; D gene unclear. Trimming left V 6 bases short and J 2 bases short, with 16 bases between. The length of the CDR3 is 15 residues. CDR1 and CDR2 from the germline V gene are MNHNY and SVGAGI (reference sequence). CDR3 nucleotides: TGTGCCAGCAGGCCTCCGGAGGGTTCCAACACTGAAGCTTTCTTT. It translates to CASRPPEGSNTEAFF.

CDR3 sequence: CASSFGTEAFF. The DNA for the CDR3 is TGTGCCAGCAGCTTCGGCACTGAAGCTTTCTTT. V and J are TRBV7-2 and TRBJ1-1, with D unresolved. CDR1 is SGHTA and CDR2 is FQGNSA in the germline V gene. The CDR3 sequence is 11 residues long. Deletions cut 3 bases from V and 4 bases from J, with 3 bases between.

This clone was seen more than once but under ten times. The chain recombines TRBV19 with TRBJ2-7; the D gene could be TRBD1 or TRBD2 (5 bases each). This CDR3 is built from 14 residues. Trimming took 0 bases from V and 3 from J, leaving 9 bases between them. Per germline, CDR1 LNHDA and CDR2 SQIVND (reference sequence). The CDR3 loop is CASSIDGTSYEQYF. The CDR3, as DNA: TGTGCCAGTAGTATAGACGGGACCAGCTACGAGCAGTACTTC.